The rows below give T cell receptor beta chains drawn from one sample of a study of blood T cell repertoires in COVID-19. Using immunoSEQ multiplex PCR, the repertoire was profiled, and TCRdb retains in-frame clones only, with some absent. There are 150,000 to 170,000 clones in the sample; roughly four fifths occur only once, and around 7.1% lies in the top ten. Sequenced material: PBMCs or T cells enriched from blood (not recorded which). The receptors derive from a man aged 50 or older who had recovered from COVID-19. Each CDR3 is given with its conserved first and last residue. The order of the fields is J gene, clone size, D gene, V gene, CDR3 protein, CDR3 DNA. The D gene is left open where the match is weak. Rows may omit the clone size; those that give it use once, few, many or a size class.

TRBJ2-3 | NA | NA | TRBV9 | CASSAVGADTQYF | TGTGCCAGCAGCGCCGTGGGCGCAGATACGCAGTATTTT
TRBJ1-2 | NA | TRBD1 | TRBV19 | CATMTSAGGGGYTF | TGTGCCACCATGACCAGCGCAGGGGGCGGGGGCTACACCTTC
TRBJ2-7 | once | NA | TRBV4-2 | CASSPRGSSYEQYF | TGTGCCAGCAGCCCCCGGGGAAGCTCCTACGAGCAGTACTTC
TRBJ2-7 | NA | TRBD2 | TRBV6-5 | CASSQLAGGLQYF | TGTGCCAGCAGCCAACTAGCGGGGGGATTGCAGTACTTC
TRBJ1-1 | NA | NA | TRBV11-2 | CASSSGQPGWTEAFF | TGTGCCAGCAGCTCCGGACAGCCGGGATGGACTGAAGCTTTCTTT
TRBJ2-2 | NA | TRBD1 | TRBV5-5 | CASSPGTANTGELFF | TGTGCCAGCAGTCCCGGGACAGCGAACACCGGGGAGCTGTTTTTT
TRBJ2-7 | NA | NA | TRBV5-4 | CASSLDQGRSYEQYF | TGTGCCAGCAGCTTGGATCAGGGGCGCTCCTACGAGCAGTACTTC
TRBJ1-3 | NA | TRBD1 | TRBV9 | CASSVSPLDRGSGNTIYF | TGTGCCAGCAGCGTAAGCCCCTTGGACAGGGGGTCTGGAAACACCATATATTTT
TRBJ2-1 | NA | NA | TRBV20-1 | CSVQRGYEQFF | TGCAGTGTTCAAAGGGGTTATGAGCAGTTCTTC
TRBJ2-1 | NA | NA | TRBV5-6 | CASSSRGLSTYNEQFF | TGTGCCAGCAGCAGCCGCGGTCTGTCGACCTACAATGAGCAGTTCTTC
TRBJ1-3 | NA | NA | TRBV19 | CASSARQSSGNTIYF | TGTGCCAGTAGTGCCCGACAGAGCTCTGGAAACACCATATATTTT
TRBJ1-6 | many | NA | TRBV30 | CAWSTGTLNSPLHF | TGTGCCTGGAGTACCGGGACACTTAATTCACCCCTCCACTTT
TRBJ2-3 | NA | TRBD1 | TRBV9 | CASSARGQITDTQYF | TGTGCCAGCAGCGCCCGGGGACAGATCACAGATACGCAGTATTTT
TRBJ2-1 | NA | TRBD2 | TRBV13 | CASSSSLAGGPSSSYNEQFF | TGTGCCAGCAGCTCCTCACTAGCGGGGGGGCCGTCGAGCTCCTACAATGAGCAGTTCTTC
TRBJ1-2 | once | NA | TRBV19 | CASSSRAASNYGYTF | TGTGCCAGTAGTTCGAGGGCGGCCTCTAACTATGGCTACACCTTC
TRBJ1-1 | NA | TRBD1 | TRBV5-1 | CASSWDRGNTEAFF | TGCGCCAGCAGCTGGGACAGGGGGAACACTGAAGCTTTCTTT
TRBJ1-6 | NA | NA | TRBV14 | CASSRTRKNSPLHF | TGTGCCAGCAGCCGGACAAGAAAAAATTCACCCCTCCACTTT
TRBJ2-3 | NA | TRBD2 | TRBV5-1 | CASSLAGAGGDTQYF | TGCGCCAGCAGTCTAGCGGGGGCTGGGGGAGATACGCAGTATTTT
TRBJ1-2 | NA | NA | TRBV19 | CASSPRGAGSNYGYTF | TGTGCCAGTAGCCCCCGGGGAGCTGGTTCTAACTATGGCTACACCTTC
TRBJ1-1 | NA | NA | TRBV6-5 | CASSYSTGINTEAFF | TGTGCCAGCAGTTACTCCACAGGGATCAACACTGAAGCTTTCTTT
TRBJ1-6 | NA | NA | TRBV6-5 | CASSYQRTSYNSPLHF | TGTGCCAGCAGTTACCAGAGGACAAGTTATAATTCACCCCTCCACTTT
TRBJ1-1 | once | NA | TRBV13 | CASSPGVDTEAFF | TGTGCCAGCAGCCCAGGGGTGGACACTGAAGCTTTCTTT
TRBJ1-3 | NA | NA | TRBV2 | CASSEVYGTTGNTIYF | TGTGCCAGCAGTGAAGTCTATGGCACTACTGGAAACACCATATATTTT
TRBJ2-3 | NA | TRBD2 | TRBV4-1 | CASSQTRTSGGPRIADTQYF | TGCGCCAGCAGCCAAACCCGGACTAGCGGGGGTCCACGGATTGCAGATACGCAGTATTTT
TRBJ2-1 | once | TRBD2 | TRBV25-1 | CASSTASGVSSYNEQFF | TGTGCCAGTAGTACTGCTAGCGGGGTCAGCTCCTACAATGAGCAGTTCTTC
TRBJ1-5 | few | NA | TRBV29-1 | CSVATGVNQPQHF | TGCAGCGTGGCGACGGGAGTTAATCAGCCCCAGCATTTT
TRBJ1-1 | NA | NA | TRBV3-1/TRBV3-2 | CASSQVMQRGTEAFF | TGTGCCAGCAGCCAAGTAATGCAGAGGGGGACTGAAGCTTTCTTT
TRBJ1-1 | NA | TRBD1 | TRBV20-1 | CSASTGVIEAFF | TGCAGTGCTAGTACAGGGGTCATTGAAGCTTTCTTT
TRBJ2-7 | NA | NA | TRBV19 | CASSRGQLAYEQYF | TGTGCCAGTAGTAGAGGACAGTTAGCCTACGAGCAGTACTTC
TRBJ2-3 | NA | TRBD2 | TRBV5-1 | CASSTAGATTDTQYF | TGCGCCAGCAGCACAGCGGGGGCCACCACAGATACGCAGTATTTT
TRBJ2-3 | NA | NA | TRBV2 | CASILIATDTQYF | TGTGCCAGCATCCTGATAGCCACAGATACGCAGTATTTT
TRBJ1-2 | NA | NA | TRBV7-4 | CASSAKSTGMGNYGYTF | TGTGCCAGCAGCGCCAAGTCAACAGGGATGGGGAACTATGGCTACACCTTC
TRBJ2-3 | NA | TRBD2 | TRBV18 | CASSPVGGSTDTQYF | TGTGCCAGCTCACCTGTCGGGGGGAGCACAGATACGCAGTATTTT
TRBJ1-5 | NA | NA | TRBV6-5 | CASRTDSNQPQHF | TGTGCCAGCAGAACAGATAGCAATCAGCCCCAGCATTTT
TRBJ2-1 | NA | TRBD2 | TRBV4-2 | CASSHAGTSGVEQFF | TGTGCCAGCAGCCATGCCGGGACTAGCGGTGTAGAGCAGTTCTTC
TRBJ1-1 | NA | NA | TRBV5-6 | CASAYGNTEAFF | TGTGCCAGCGCGTACGGGAACACTGAAGCTTTCTTT
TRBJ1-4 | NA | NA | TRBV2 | CASLRERATNEKLFF | TGTGCCAGCCTCAGGGAACGGGCAACTAATGAAAAACTGTTTTTT
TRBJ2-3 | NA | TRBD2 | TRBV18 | CASSPTSGVVDTQYF | TGTGCCAGCTCACCCACTAGCGGGGTAGTAGATACGCAGTATTTT
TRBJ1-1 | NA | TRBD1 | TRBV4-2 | CASSQVGQGGEAFF | TGTGCCAGCAGCCAAGTGGGACAGGGAGGCGAAGCTTTCTTT
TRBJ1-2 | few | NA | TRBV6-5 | CASRSRTGSLGYTF | TGTGCCAGCAGGTCTAGAACAGGATCACTGGGCTACACCTTC
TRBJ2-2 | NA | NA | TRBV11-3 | CASSFGSPGELFF | TGTGCCAGCAGCTTCGGGTCTCCCGGGGAGCTGTTTTTT
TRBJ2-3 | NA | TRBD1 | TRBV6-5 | CASSWGQGFPDTQYF | TGTGCCAGCAGCTGGGGACAGGGGTTTCCAGATACGCAGTATTTT
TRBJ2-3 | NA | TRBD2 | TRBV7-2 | CASSLVGSSGGYTDTQYF | TGTGCCAGCAGCTTAGTAGGGTCTAGCGGGGGATACACAGATACGCAGTATTTT
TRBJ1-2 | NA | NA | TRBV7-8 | CASSLALGGRYGYTF | TGTGCCAGCAGCTTAGCGCTTGGCGGGCGTTACGGCTACACCTTC
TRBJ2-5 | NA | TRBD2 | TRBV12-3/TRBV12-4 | CASRRGEETQYF | TGTGCCAGCAGACGGGGGGAAGAGACCCAGTACTTC
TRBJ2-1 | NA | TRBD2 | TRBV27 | CASSPELAGGFYNEQFF | TGTGCCAGCAGCCCGGAACTAGCGGGGGGTTTCTACAATGAGCAGTTCTTC
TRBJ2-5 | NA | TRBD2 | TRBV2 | CASTGLGQTQYF | TGTGCCAGCACCGGACTAGGTCAGACCCAGTACTTC
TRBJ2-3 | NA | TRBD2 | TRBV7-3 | CASSLGVLAGKDTQYF | TGTGCCAGCAGCTTAGGAGTCCTAGCGGGGAAAGATACGCAGTATTTT
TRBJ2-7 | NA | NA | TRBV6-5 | CASSYNGQALYEQYF | TGTGCCAGCAGTTACAATGGGCAGGCGCTATACGAGCAGTACTTC
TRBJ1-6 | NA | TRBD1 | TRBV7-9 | CASSFPGGPYNSPLHF | TGTGCCAGCAGCTTCCCAGGGGGCCCCTATAATTCACCCCTCCACTTT
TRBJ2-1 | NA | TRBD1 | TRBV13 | CASSNLRDRGQYEQFF | TGTGCCAGCAGCAACCTCCGGGACAGGGGTCAGTATGAGCAGTTCTTC
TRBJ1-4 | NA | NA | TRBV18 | CASSPELGALEKLFF | TGTGCCAGCTCACCAGAGCTGGGGGCGCTTGAAAAACTGTTTTTT